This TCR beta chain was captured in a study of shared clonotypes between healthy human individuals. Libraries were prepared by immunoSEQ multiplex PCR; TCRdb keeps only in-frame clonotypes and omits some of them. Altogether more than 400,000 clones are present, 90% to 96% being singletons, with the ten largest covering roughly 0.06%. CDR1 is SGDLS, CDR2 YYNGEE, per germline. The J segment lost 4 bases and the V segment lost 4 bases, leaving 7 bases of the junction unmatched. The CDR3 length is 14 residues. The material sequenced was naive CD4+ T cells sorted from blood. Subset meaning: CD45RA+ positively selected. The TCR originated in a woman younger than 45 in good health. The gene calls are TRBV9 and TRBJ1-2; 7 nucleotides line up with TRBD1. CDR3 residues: CASSSPGQSYGYTF. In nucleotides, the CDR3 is TGTGCCAGCAGCAGTCCGGGACAGAGCTATGGCTACACCTTC.